Presented here are 15 T cell receptor beta chains from one specimen sequenced in a study of metastatic and nonmetastatic thyroid tumors. No patient had received any treatment before thyroid surgery. Via MiXCR, TCRdb re-called the PCR reads. In the table there are some 38,000 clones, approximately 19% of which are singletons. The source material was blood. The receptors stem from a female donor with papillary thyroid cancer or a benign thyroid nodule (not recorded which). Some clones in this sample may be carry-over from other donors' samples.

The rearrangement joins TRBV15 to TRBJ2-7, with D tentatively TRBD1 or TRBD2 (5 bases each). Germline assignment: CDR1 LNHNV and CDR2 YYDKDF (reference sequence). Trimming took 4 bases from V and 0 from J, leaving 25 bases between them. The CDR3 sequence is 19 residues long. The CDR3 loop is CATSTSSPGPTGYSYEQYF. In DNA, the CDR3 is TGTGCCACCAGCACCTCCTCTCCGGGACCCACGGGATACTCCTACGAGCAGTACTTC.

This clone was counted between two and nine times. With a much larger clone just one base away, this may be a read error. The gene calls are TRBV29-1 and TRBJ1-3; D is uncertain. The germline V and J ends were trimmed by 6 bases and 0 bases, with 12 bases remaining between them. The CDR3 has 14 amino acids. Germline CDR1 SQVTM, CDR2 ANQGSEA. The CDR3 loop reads CSVVDGFSGNTIYF. In DNA, the CDR3 is TGCAGCGTCGTGGACGGATTCTCTGGAAACACCATATATTTT. The full variable domain, with the rest looked up from reference TRBV29-1 and TRBJ1-3, is SAVISQKPSRDICQRGTSLTIQCQVDSQVTMMFWYRQQPGQSLTLIATANQGSEATYESGFVIDKFPISRPNLTFSTLTVSNMSPEDSSIYLCSVVDGFSGNTIYFGEGSWLTVV.

This clone was counted only a few times. The chain links TRBV6-1 to TRBJ2-1; 14 bases match TRBD2. CDR3 length: 13 amino acids. CDR1 MNHNS and CDR2 SASEGT come from the germline V gene. J lost 15 bases, V lost 5 bases, and 6 bases had no gene match. CDR3 sequence reads: CASSHGTSGSRFF. DNA of the CDR3: TGTGCCAGCAGTCATGGGACTAGCGGGAGTCGGTTCTTC.

This clone was found many times. The gene calls are TRBV28 and TRBJ2-5, with D hard to call. Germline V gene sequence: CDR1 MDHEN, CDR2 SYDVKM. Trimming shortened V by 2 bases and J by 5 bases, and 9 bases separated the two germline ends. This CDR3 spans 13 amino acids. CDR3 nucleotides: TGTGCCAGCAGTTTAGGGCAGGCCGAGACCCAGTACTTC. Protein: CASSLGQAETQYF.

This clone is termed medium-sized. The chain combines TRBV6-2 or TRBV6-3 with TRBJ2-7; TRBD1 is a possible D gene (6 bases). Trimming took off 4 bases at V and 1 base at J, with 11 bases between the two ends. The length of the CDR3 is 14 residues. Germline V gene lookup returns CDR1 MNHEY and CDR2 SVGEGT. DNA of the CDR3: TGTGCCAGCAGTTTAGCAGGGGAATCCTACGAGCAGTACTTC. Encoded protein: CASSLAGESYEQYF.

V and J are TRBV5-4 and TRBJ2-3; possibly TRBD2 for D (6 bases). The germline V and J ends were trimmed by 0 bases and 5 bases, with 16 bases remaining between them. This CDR3 is built from 16 residues. The V gene's germline CDR1 is SGHNT and CDR2 YYREEE (reference sequence). The CDR3 here is CASSLDIGTFGDTQYF. The CDR3 region has the DNA TGTGCCAGCAGCTTGGATATTGGGACTTTCGGAGATACGCAGTATTTT.

Notes on this clone: Different DNA sequences within this sample yield the same CDR3. Here the CDR3 reads CASSPSVYEQYF. The CDR3 region has the DNA TGTGCCAGCTCGCCATCCGTTTACGAGCAGTACTTC. The rearrangement links TRBV18 to TRBJ2-7, with D unclear. The CDR3 loop spans 12 amino acids. Germline-derived CDR1 and CDR2 are KGHSH and LQKENI. The V end was cut by 6 bases, the J end by 4 bases, with 10 bases between.

The rearrangement uses TRBV20-1 and TRBJ2-7, with a tentative D call TRBD2 (5 bases). V was shortened by 1 base and J by 9 bases, with 13 bases between the two germline ends. Germline values: CDR1 DFQATT, CDR2 SNEGSKA (reference sequence). This CDR3 spans 12 amino acids. Here the CDR3 reads CSARVASTRQYF. The CDR3 DNA is TGCAGTGCTAGAGTAGCGTCCACGCGGCAGTACTTC.

This clone was picked up many times. This specimen includes other DNA sequences encoding the same CDR3. The chain couples TRBV9 to TRBJ2-3; D tentatively fits TRBD1 or TRBD2 (5 bases each). CDR1 and CDR2 (germline): SGDLS, YYNGEE. CDR3 length: 19 amino acids. V lost 0 bases to trimming and J lost 1 base, with 21 bases between them. CDR3 loop: CASSVEGVWGYLGTDTQYF. In nucleotides, the CDR3 is TGTGCCAGCAGCGTAGAGGGAGTGTGGGGCTACCTGGGCACAGATACGCAGTATTTT.

The J gene is TRBJ1-2, the V gene TRBV4-1; TRBD1 might be the D (5 bases). The length of the CDR3 is 15 residues. Germline V gene data show CDR1 as MGHRA and CDR2 as YSYEKL. Trimming pared 1 base from V and 7 bases from J, leaving 16 bases between. The CDR3, as DNA: TGCGCCAGCAGCCAAGGGGGAGGGAGGGGATTTGGCTACACCTTC. It specifies CASSQGGGRGFGYTF.

By frequency in the sample, this clone is medium-sized (0.01 to 0.1%). The chain carries TRBV6-5 and TRBJ2-7; D remains unclear. CDR1 is MNHEY, CDR2 SVGAGI, per germline. Deletions cut 2 bases from V and 5 bases from J, with 10 bases between. There are 13 residues in the CDR3. CDR3 region: CASSYDLGNEQYF. CDR3 in DNA: TGTGCCAGCAGTTACGATTTAGGGAACGAGCAGTACTTC.

This clone was counted at least ten times. V is TRBV6-1 and J is TRBJ1-4; D gene ambiguous. Germline CDR1 reads MNHNS; CDR2 reads SASEGT. CDR3 length equals 14 residues. Trimming took off 1 base at V and 11 bases at J, with 14 bases between the two ends. CDR3 in amino acids: CASSEGQWSEKLFF. The CDR3 bases are TGTGCCAGCAGTGAAGGGCAGTGGAGTGAGAAACTGTTTTTT.

This clone was seen many times. This may stem from a read error, because a much larger clone lies one nucleotide away. Within the sample, other DNA sequences also encode this same CDR3. This chain uses TRBV6-1 with TRBJ1-6, with D unclear. CDR1 and CDR2 from the germline V gene are MNHNS and SASEGT. This CDR3 region has 15 residues. The CDR3 is CASSEKGSYNSPLHF. The CDR3 DNA reads as TGTGCCAGCAGCGAGAAGGGCTCCTATAATTCACCTCTCCACTTT.

The V gene is TRBV19, the J gene TRBJ2-5; D remains unclear. Trimming left V 2 bases short and J 2 bases short, with 3 bases between. Germline lookup yields CDR1 LNHDA and CDR2 SQIVND (reference sequence). This CDR3 is 12 amino acids long. This chain's CDR3 is CASSISQETQYF. The CDR3 DNA reads as TGTGCCAGTAGTATATCTCAAGAGACCCAGTACTTC.

This clone was counted at least ten times. V usage is TRBV20-1 and J usage is TRBJ2-1; D gene ambiguous. The CDR3 totals 14 residues. The V end was cut by 3 bases, the J end by 8 bases, with 17 bases between. From germline, CDR1 is DFQATT and CDR2 SNEGSKA (reference sequence). This CDR3 is CSASKPQEFDEQFF. CDR3 nucleotides: TGCAGTGCTAGCAAACCCCAGGAGTTCGATGAGCAGTTCTTC.